A single sample gave rise to the 10 T cell receptor beta chains below, sequenced in a study of chronic HIV infection and antiretroviral therapy. TCRdb recomputed calls from the 5' RACE reads with MiXCR, one row per CDR3 protein. Of about 38,000 distinct CDR3 sequences in the sample, 7% to 10% were seen once. Sequenced input: peripheral blood. Receptors were obtained from an adult who had HIV and had not received antiretroviral therapy, or was an uninfected healthy control (not recorded which).

Only a few counts were recorded for this clonotype. The chain recombines TRBV20-1 with TRBJ2-3; no firm D call. The length of the CDR3 is 14 residues. V was clipped by 6 bases and J by 0 bases, with 13 bases between them. Germline V CDR1 and CDR2: DFQATT, SNEGSKA (reference sequence). The CDR3 sequence: CSAPTHSSTDTQYF. Written as DNA, the CDR3 is TGCAGTGCCCCGACCCACTCTAGCACAGATACGCAGTATTTT.

The sample holds many counts of this clonotype. The chain carries TRBV28 and TRBJ1-5; D remains unclear. Germline CDR1 and CDR2: MDHEN and SYDVKM. The CDR3 covers 16 residues. The V gene lost 2 bases and the J gene lost 2 bases, with 13 bases spanning the gap. CDR3 region: CASSLLPGGGNQPQHF. CDR3 DNA sequence: TGTGCCAGCAGTTTACTACCGGGCGGCGGCAATCAGCCCCAGCATTTT.

This clonotype came up many times. The V and J genes are TRBV27 and TRBJ2-1, with D perhaps being TRBD1 or TRBD2 (5 bases each). The germline V and J ends were trimmed by 5 bases and 5 bases, with 10 bases remaining between them. This CDR3 comprises 13 residues. Germline loops: CDR1 MNHEY, CDR2 SMNVEV (reference sequence). The CDR3 nucleotides are TGTGCCAGCAGTCCTCTGGGGGACAATGAGCAGTTCTTC. It codes for CASSPLGDNEQFF.

The chain uses TRBV20-1 and TRBJ2-5; D gene unclear. The CDR3 spans 15 residues. Germline CDR1 is DFQATT and CDR2 is SNEGSKA (reference sequence). The V gene lost 6 bases and the J gene lost 1 base, with 18 bases spanning the gap. CDR3 sequence: CSAREVRSIQETQYF. The CDR3 nucleotides read TGCAGTGCGCGAGAGGTGCGGAGCATCCAAGAGACCCAGTACTTC.

This clonotype was counted between two and nine times. The V and J genes are TRBV7-7 and TRBJ2-3; possibly TRBD1 for D (6 bases). In germline, CDR1 is SSHAT, CDR2 FNYEAQ (reference sequence). The CDR3 runs to 16 residues. With 1 base removed from V and 2 bases from J, the gap between germline ends came to 13 bases. Here the CDR3 reads CASSLVPGDLTDTQYF. CDR3 DNA sequence: TGTGCCAGCAGCTTAGTGCCAGGGGACCTCACAGATACGCAGTATTTT.

This clonotype is medium-sized in the sample. The V gene is TRBV29-1, the J gene TRBJ2-7, with 14 positions matching TRBD2. V lost 6 bases to trimming and J lost 2 bases; unmatched junction nucleotides: 9. The CDR3 covers 16 residues. Germline values: CDR1 SQVTM, CDR2 ANQGSEA. CDR3 sequence: CSVITGLAGDPYEQYF. The CDR3, as DNA: TGCAGCGTCATCACGGGACTAGCGGGAGATCCCTACGAGCAGTACTTC.

Points on this clonotype: A much larger clone sits a single nucleotide away, making a read error possible. V gene TRBV28 combines with J gene TRBJ2-3; either TRBD1 or TRBD2 may fit D (5 bases each). The CDR3 extends over 13 amino acids. Germline V gene lookup returns CDR1 MDHEN and CDR2 SYDVKM. The CDR3 nucleotides read TGTGCCAGCTGGGGCAGGGTGGGAGATACGCGGTATTTT. Translating gives CASWGRVGDTRYF.

This clonotype was recorded at least ten times. The chain carries TRBV29-1 and TRBJ1-5; D is possibly TRBD1 (6 bases). Germline assignment: CDR1 SQVTM and CDR2 ANQGSEA. V lost 3 bases and J 3 bases, leaving 12 bases between the germline ends. The CDR3 has 14 amino acids. DNA for the CDR3: TGCAGCGTTGAGACGGAGGGGGTCAATCAGCCCCAGCATTTT. This codes for CSVETEGVNQPQHF.

The chain has TRBV2 and TRBJ2-1, with 10 nucleotides matching TRBD2. The CDR3 has 15 amino acids. Trimming cost V 6 bases and J 3 bases; bases outside gene matches: 5. The germline V gene encodes CDR1 SNHLY and CDR2 FYNNEI. The CDR3 nucleotides read TGTGCCAGCAGCCGCACTAGCGGGGTCTACAATGAGCAGTTCTTC. Its protein product is CASSRTSGVYNEQFF.

This clonotype has at least ten counts. The CDR3 is CASSPDRGNPGANVLTF. CDR3 DNA: TGCGCCAGCAGCCCGGACAGGGGGAATCCTGGGGCCAACGTCCTGACTTTC. The chain uses TRBV5-1 and TRBJ2-6; 10 positions match TRBD1. Unmatched junction bases numbered 6, after V lost 4 bases and J lost 2 bases. The CDR3 has 17 amino acids. The germline CDR1 and CDR2 sequences are SGHRS and YFSETQ.